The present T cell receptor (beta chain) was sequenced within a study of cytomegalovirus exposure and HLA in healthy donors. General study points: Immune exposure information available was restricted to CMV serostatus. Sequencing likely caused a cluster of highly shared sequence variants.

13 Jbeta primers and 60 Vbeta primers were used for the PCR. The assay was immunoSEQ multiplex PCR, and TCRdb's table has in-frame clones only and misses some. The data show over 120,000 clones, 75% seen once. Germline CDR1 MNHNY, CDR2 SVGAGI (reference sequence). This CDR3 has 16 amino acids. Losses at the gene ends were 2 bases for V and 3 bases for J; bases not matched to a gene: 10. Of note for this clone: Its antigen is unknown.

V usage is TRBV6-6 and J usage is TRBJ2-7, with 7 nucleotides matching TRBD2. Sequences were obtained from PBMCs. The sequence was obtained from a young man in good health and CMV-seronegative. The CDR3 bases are TGTGCCAGCAGTTACGCTAGCGGAATAACTTTCTACGAGCAGTACTTC. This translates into CASSYASGITFYEQYF.